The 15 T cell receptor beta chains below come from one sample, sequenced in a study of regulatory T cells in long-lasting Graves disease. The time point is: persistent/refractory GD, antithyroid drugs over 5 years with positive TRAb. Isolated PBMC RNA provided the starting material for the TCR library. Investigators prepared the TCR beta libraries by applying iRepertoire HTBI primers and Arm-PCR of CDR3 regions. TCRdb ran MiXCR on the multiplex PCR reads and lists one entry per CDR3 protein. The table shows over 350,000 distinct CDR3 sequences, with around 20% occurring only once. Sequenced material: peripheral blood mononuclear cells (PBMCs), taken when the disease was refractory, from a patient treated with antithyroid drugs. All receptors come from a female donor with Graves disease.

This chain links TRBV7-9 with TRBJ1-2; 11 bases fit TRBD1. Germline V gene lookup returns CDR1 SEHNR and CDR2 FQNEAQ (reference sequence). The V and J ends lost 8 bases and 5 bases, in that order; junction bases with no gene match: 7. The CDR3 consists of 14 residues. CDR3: CASGGQGALYGYTF. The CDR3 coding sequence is TGTGCCAGCGGTGGACAGGGGGCTTTGTATGGCTACACCTTC.

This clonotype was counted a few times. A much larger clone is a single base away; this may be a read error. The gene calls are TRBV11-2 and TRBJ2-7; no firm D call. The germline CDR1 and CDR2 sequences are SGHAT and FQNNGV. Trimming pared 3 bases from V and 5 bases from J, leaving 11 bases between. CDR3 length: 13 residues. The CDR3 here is CASSFGVLHEQYF. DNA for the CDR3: TGTGCCAGCAGCTTCGGCGTCCTTCACGAGCAGTACTTC.

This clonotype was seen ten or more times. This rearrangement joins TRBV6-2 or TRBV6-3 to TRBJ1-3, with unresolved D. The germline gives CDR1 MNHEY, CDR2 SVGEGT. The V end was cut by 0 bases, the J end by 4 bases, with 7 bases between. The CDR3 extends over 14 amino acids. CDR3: CASSYSGGGNTIYF. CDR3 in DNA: TGTGCCAGCAGTTACTCCGGTGGAGGAAACACCATATATTTT.

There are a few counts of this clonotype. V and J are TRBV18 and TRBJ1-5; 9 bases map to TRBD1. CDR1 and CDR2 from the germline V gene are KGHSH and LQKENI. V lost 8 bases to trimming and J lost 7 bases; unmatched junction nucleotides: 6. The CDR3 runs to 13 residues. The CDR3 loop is CASAQGAGQPQHF. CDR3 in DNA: TGTGCCAGCGCACAGGGGGCCGGACAGCCCCAGCATTTT. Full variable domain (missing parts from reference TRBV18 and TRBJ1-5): NAGVMQNPRHLVRRRGQEARLRCSPMKGHSHVYWYRQLPEEGLKFMVYLQKENIIDESGMPKERFSAEFPKEGPSILRIQQVVRGDSAAYFCASAQGAGQPQHFGDGTRLSIL.

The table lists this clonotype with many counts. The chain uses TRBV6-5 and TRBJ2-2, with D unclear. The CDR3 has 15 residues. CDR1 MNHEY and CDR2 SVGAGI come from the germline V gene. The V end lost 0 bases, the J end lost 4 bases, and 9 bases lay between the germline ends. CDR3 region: CASSYSVSSTGELFF. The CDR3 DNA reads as TGTGCCAGCAGTTACTCCGTCAGTTCCACCGGGGAGCTGTTTTTT.

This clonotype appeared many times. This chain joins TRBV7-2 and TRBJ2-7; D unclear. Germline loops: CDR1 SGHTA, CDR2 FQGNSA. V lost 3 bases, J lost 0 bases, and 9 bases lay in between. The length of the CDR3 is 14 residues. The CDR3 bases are TGTGCCAGCAGCTTCGGGTTCAGCTCCTACGAGCAGTACTTC. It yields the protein CASSFGFSSYEQYF.

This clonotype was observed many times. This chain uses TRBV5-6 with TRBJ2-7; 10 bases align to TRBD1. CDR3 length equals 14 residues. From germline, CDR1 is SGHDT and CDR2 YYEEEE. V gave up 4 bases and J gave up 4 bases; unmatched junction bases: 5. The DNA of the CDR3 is TGTGCCAGCAGCCGCCGACAGGGGGCGTACGAGCAGTACTTC. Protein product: CASSRRQGAYEQYF.

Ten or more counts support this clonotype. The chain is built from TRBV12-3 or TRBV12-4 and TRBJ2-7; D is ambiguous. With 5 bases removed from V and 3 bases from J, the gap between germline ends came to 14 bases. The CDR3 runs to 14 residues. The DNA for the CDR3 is TGTGCCAGCAGTCCCTCCGGATCGGGCTACGAGCAGTACTTC. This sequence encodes CASSPSGSGYEQYF.

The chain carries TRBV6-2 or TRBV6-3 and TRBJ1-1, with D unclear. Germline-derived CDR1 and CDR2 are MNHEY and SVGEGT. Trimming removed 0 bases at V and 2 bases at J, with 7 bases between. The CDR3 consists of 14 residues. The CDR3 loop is CASSYSWENTEAFF. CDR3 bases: TGTGCCAGCAGTTACTCGTGGGAAAACACTGAAGCTTTCTTT.

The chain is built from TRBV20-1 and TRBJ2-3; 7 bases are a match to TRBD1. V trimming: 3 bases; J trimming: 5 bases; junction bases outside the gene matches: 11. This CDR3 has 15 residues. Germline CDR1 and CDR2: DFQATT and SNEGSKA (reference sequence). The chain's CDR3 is CSARRLGQEIDTQYF. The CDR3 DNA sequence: TGCAGTGCTAGGAGGTTAGGACAGGAGATAGATACGCAGTATTTT.

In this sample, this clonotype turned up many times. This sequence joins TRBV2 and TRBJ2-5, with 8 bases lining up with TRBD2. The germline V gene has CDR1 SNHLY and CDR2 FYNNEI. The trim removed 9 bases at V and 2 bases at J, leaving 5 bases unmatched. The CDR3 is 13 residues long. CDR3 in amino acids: CASQLAVQETQYF. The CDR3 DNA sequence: TGTGCCAGTCAACTAGCGGTTCAAGAGACCCAGTACTTC.

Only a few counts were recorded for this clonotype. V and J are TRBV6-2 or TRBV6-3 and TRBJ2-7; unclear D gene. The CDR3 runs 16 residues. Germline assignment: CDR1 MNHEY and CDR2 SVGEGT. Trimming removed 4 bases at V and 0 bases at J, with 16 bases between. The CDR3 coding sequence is TGTGCCAGCAGTTGGGCCTCGGGCCTCGGCTCCTACGAGCAGTACTTC. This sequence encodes CASSWASGLGSYEQYF.

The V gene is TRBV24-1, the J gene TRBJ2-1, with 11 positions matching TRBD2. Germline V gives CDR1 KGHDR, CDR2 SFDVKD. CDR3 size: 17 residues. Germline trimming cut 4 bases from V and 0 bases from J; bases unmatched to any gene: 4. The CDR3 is CATSEGTSGFSYNEQFF. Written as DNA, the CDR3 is TGTGCCACCAGTGAAGGGACTAGCGGATTCTCCTACAATGAGCAGTTCTTC.

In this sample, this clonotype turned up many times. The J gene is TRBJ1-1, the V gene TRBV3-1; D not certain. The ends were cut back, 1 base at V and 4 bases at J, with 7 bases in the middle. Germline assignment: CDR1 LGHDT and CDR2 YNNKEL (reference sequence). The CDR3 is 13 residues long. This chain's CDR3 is CASSQGVPTEAFF. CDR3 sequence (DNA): TGTGCCAGCAGCCAAGGGGTACCCACTGAAGCTTTCTTT.

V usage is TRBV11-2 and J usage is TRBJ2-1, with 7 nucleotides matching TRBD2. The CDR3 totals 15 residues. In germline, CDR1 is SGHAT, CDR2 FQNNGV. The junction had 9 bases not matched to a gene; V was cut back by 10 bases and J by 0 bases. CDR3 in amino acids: CATTLTGGSYNEQFF. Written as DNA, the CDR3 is TGTGCCACAACTCTTACGGGAGGCTCCTACAATGAGCAGTTCTTC. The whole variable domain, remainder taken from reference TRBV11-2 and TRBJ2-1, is EAGVAQSPRYKIIEKRQSVAFWCNPISGHATLYWYQQILGQGPKLLIQFQNNGVVDDSQLPKDRFSAERLKGVDSTLKIQPAKLEDSAVYLCATTLTGGSYNEQFFGPGTRLTVL.